This T cell receptor beta chain is drawn from a study of early T cells in non-severe SARS-CoV-2 infection. Study-level background: The chains were unpaired, and the sequenced material was bulk RNA from unsorted whole blood. Study-wide results and limits: Anti-spike CD8 responses were favored by VDJdb matching, which missed private and CD4 specificities.

As concerns this clonotype: Its antigen is still unknown.

Germline CDR1 SGHRS, CDR2 YFSETQ. V shed 6 bases and J shed 3 bases, with 7 bases lying between them. The CDR3 is 11 residues long. Molecules of cDNA were individually given unique molecular identifiers that were attached to them. TCRdb re-called the 5' RACE reads with MiXCR, one entry per CDR3 protein. This sample carries 46,000 or so distinct CDR3 sequences, less than 8.5% of them seen once, and the ten largest clones take just over 8%. V usage is TRBV5-1 and J usage is TRBJ2-7, with a possible D match to TRBD2 (6 bases). The sequence was collected from an adult who was a healthcare worker with PCR-confirmed SARS-CoV-2 infection or an uninfected control (not recorded which). The sample taken for sequencing was whole blood. DNA for the CDR3: TGCGCCAGCAACGGGGGCTACGAGCAGTACTTC. This codes for CASNGGYEQYF. The complete variable domain, with remaining parts taken from reference TRBV5-1 and TRBJ2-7, reads KAGVTQTPRYLIKTRGQQVTLSCSPISGHRSVSWYQQTPGQGLQFLFEYFSETQRNKGNFPGRFSGRQFSNSRSEMNVSTLELGDSALYLCASNGGYEQYFGPGTRLTVT.